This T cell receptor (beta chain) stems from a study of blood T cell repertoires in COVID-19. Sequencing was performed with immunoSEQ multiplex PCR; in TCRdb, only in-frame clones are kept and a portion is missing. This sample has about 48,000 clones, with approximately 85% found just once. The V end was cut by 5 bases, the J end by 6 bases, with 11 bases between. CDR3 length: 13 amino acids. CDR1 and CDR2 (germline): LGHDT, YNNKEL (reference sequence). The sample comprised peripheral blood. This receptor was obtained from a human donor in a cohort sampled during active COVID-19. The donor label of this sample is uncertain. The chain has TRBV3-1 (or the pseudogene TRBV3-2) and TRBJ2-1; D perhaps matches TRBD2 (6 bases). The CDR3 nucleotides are TGTGCCAGCAGCTCGGGACTGTTCAATGAGCAGTTCTTC. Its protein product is CASSSGLFNEQFF.